Below, one T cell receptor beta chain is given with its context. This clonotype was recorded a few times. Its specific antigen is unknown. Base quality data are lacking; no much larger clone is found one base away. Taken with the paper, the label for treatment or condition translates to: in vitro stimulation with specific CMV peptide epitopes to enrich CMV-specific T cells. This record comes from a study of T cell repertoires in cytomegalovirus infection (dated by TCRdb to between 2018 and 2021). Context from the whole study: Peptide stimulations targeted recently identified HLA-C-restricted CMV epitopes, whose presentation resists viral immunomodulation, together with well-studied HLA-B-restricted epitopes. The HLA type of each donor mattered for the analysis, because public TCR beta signatures pointed to carriage of CMV infection along with the matching HLA type. General study outcomes and caveats: In the ex vivo response, HLA-C-restricted CMV-specific TCR beta clonotypes were dominant, and in two of eight donors the single most frequent clonotype came from this HLA-C-restricted group. Cumulative frequency of public TCR beta family members discriminated carriers of CMV infection plus the relevant HLA type in this cohort and an independent 352-donor cohort.

The instrument was an Illumina HiSeq 1500. Starting from the raw public reads, TCRdb applied fastp trimming at Q25, assembled clones with MiXCR and retained in-frame beta chains. A single entry per CDR3 protein holds the most common genes and DNA from its merged rows. This sample has just under 500,000 distinct CDR3 sequences in its table, and 25% to 35% of those were observed once. Roughly 15% of the sample lies in the top ten. The CDR3 runs 12 residues from the cysteine to the phenylalanine. Just CDR3 DNA is preserved here, 36 bases in frame from base 1. Compared with germline, V lacks 8 bases and J lacks 14 bases; bases without a gene match: 12. Via the germline V gene, CDR1 is SGHTA and CDR2 FQGNSA.

The sequence came from a human donor in good health (CMV status not recorded). Some clones in this sample may be carry-over from other donors' samples. Sample: cultured PBMCs, taken from culture after CMV antigen stimulation. Rearrangement joined TRBV7-2 to TRBJ2-1, with TRBD2 matching 7 junction bases. The DNA is as follows: TGTGCCAGCGCCGGGTGGAGTGGGACTAAGTTCTTC. This is translated as CASAGWSGTKFF.